Sequencing of this T cell receptor (beta chain) was carried out in a study of blood T cell repertoires in COVID-19. About the study: The samples span acute and convalescent COVID-19 from the United States, Italy and Spain.

The authors' processing: From reference gene primer amplification, estimates of nucleated cell counts were derived. Sequencing was performed with immunoSEQ multiplex PCR; in TCRdb, only in-frame clones are kept and a portion is missing. Clonal size and the V and J genes are those of that table, whereas D and trimming came from the DNA. The sample lists 90,000 to 95,000 clones; 88% were seen once. Trimming shortened V by 3 bases and J by 4 bases, and 10 bases separated the two germline ends. The CDR3 is 14 amino acids. Per germline, CDR1 SGHTA and CDR2 FQGNSA. The receptor was isolated from an elderly woman with active COVID-19. The sample taken for sequencing was peripheral blood. The chain combines TRBV7-2 with TRBJ1-3; D is undetermined. CDR3 residues: CASSFTGFGNTIYF. DNA of the CDR3: TGTGCCAGCAGCTTCACGGGGTTCGGAAACACCATATATTTT.